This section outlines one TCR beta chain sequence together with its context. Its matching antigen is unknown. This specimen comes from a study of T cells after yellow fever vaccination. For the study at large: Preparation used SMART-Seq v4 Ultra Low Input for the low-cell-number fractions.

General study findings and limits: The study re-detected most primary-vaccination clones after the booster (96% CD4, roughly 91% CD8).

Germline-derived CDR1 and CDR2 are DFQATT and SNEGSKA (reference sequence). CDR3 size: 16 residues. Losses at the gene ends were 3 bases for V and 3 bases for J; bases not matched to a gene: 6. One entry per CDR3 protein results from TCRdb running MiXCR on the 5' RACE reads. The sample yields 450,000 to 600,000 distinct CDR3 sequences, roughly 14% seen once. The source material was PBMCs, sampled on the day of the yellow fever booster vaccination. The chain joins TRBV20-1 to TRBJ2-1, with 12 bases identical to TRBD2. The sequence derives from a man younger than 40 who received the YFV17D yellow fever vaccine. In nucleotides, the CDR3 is TGCAGTGCTAGCGCTAGCGGGAGGGTGCACTACAATGAGCAGTTCTTC. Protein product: CSASASGRVHYNEQFF.